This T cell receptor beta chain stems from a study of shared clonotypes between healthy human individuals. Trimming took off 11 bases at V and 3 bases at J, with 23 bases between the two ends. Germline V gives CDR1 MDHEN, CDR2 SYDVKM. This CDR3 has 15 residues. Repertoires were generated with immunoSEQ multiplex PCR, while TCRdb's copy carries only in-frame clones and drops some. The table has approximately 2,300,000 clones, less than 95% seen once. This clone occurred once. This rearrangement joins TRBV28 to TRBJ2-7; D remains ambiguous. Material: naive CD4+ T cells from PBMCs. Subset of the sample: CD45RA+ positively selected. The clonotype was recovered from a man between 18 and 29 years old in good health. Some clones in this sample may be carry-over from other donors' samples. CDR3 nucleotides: TGTGCCGCAGCCGAGCTTACCCCACAAGACTACGAGCAGTACTTC. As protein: CAAAELTPQDYEQYF.